Listed here are 28 T cell receptor beta chains from one sample, sequenced in a study of T-cell reconstitution after alpha-beta-depleted transplantation in children. TCRbeta library preparation incorporated unique molecular identifiers. Each CDR3 protein gets one entry after TCRdb re-called the PCR reads with MiXCR. The sample yields about 610,000 distinct CDR3 sequences, over 9.5% seen once. The input for sequencing was PBMCs from the stem cell graft donor, taken from the stem cell graft. These receptor sequences come from a human donor who donated a stem cell graft to a child with acute myeloid leukemia.

The chain has TRBV12-3 or TRBV12-4 and TRBJ1-2; 8 bases fit TRBD1. V lost 5 bases and J lost 5; bases outside the gene matches: 7. The CDR3 loop spans 14 amino acids. Here the CDR3 reads CASSPTGQEYGYTF. The CDR3 nucleotides are TGTGCCAGCAGTCCAACGGGACAGGAGTATGGCTACACCTTC.

The rearrangement links TRBV27 to TRBJ2-3, with D tentatively TRBD1 or TRBD2 (6 bases each). The CDR3 runs to 13 residues. V was clipped by 0 bases and J by 8 bases, with 9 bases between them. Germline V gene sequence: CDR1 MNHEY, CDR2 SMNVEV (reference sequence). CDR3 sequence reads: CASSLSGGGTQYF. In nucleotides, the CDR3 is TGTGCCAGCAGTTTATCAGGGGGAGGTACGCAGTATTTT.

The V gene is TRBV9, the J gene TRBJ2-1; 7 positions match TRBD2. Germline V CDR1 and CDR2: SGDLS, YYNGEE. V dropped 0 bases and J dropped 7; count of bases not matched to a gene: 7. This CDR3 spans 15 amino acids. CDR3 protein: CASSVGGGSGNEQFF. The CDR3 nucleotides are TGTGCCAGCAGCGTAGGGGGCGGGAGTGGGAATGAGCAGTTCTTC. The variable domain in full, completed from reference TRBV9 and TRBJ2-1, reads DSGVTQTPKHLITATGQRVTLRCSPRSGDLSVYWYQQSLDQGLQFLIQYYNGEERAKGNILERFSAQQFPDLHSELNLSSLELGDSALYFCASSVGGGSGNEQFFGPGTRLTVL.

This clonotype occurred a few times. The J gene is TRBJ2-3, the V gene TRBV15, with 8 bases lining up with TRBD2. Germline CDR1 is LNHNV and CDR2 is YYDKDF (reference sequence). Germline trimming cut 1 base from V and 5 bases from J; bases unmatched to any gene: 17. The CDR3 has 19 amino acids. CDR3 residues: CATSRVGQLAARQGDTQYF. The CDR3 DNA reads as TGTGCCACCAGCAGAGTCGGCCAACTAGCGGCGAGGCAGGGAGATACGCAGTATTTT.

This clonotype has just a few counts. The V call is TRBV15, the J call TRBJ2-7, with D unresolved. V was clipped by 2 bases and J by 4 bases, with 9 bases between them. CDR3 length: 13 residues. Per the germline V gene, CDR1 is LNHNV and CDR2 is YYDKDF (reference sequence). The chain's CDR3 is CATSRNGRYEQYF. In nucleotides, the CDR3 is TGTGCCACCAGCAGAAACGGACGGTACGAGCAGTACTTC.

This clonotype has only a few counts. CDR3 residues: CASSYMTTGVEEFYGYTF. The CDR3 DNA reads as TGTGCCAGCAGTTACATGACTACAGGGGTTGAAGAGTTCTATGGCTACACCTTC. This chain links TRBV6-5 with TRBJ1-2; 7 bases are a match to TRBD1. Trimming took 2 bases from V and 4 from J; bases not matched to a gene: 16. CDR1 and CDR2 from the germline V gene are MNHEY and SVGAGI. The CDR3 is made up of 18 amino acids.

This clonotype was detected only a few times. The chain carries TRBV11-2 and TRBJ2-1, with D possibly TRBD2 on 7 matching bases. V shed 4 bases and J shed 7 bases, with 23 bases lying between them. Germline values: CDR1 SGHAT, CDR2 FQNNGV. The CDR3 extends over 17 amino acids. CDR3 bases: TGTGCCAGCAGCTCGGGGGGCGGACTTGTCGACCCAAATGAGCAGTTCTTC. This sequence encodes CASSSGGGLVDPNEQFF.

This clonotype was recorded at least ten times. The chain combines TRBV14 with TRBJ2-3; TRBD2 matches 14 bases. There are 19 residues in the CDR3. Germline values: CDR1 SGHDN, CDR2 FVKESK. J gave up 6 bases and V 3 bases, and 14 bases lay outside the gene matches. CDR3 in DNA: TGTGCCAGCAGCCACCGACTCCAGGGACTAGCGGGAGCGGGGGATACGCAGTATTTT. Translated: CASSHRLQGLAGAGDTQYF.

This clonotype was counted between two and nine times. The rearrangement links TRBV6-2 or TRBV6-3 to TRBJ2-7; 7 bases align to TRBD2. Losses at the gene ends were 8 bases for V and 5 bases for J; bases not matched to a gene: 18. This CDR3 has 16 amino acids. Germline V gene data show CDR1 as MNHEY and CDR2 as SVGEGT. The CDR3 loop reads CASEALGTTSPHEQYF. The CDR3 nucleotides read TGTGCCAGCGAAGCCCTCGGGACTACTTCCCCGCACGAGCAGTACTTC.

The V call is TRBV18, the J call TRBJ2-5; possibly TRBD1 for D (5 bases). V was cut by 3 bases and J by 5 bases, with 13 bases left in between. The CDR3 is 14 amino acids. The V gene's germline CDR1 is KGHSH and CDR2 LQKENI. The CDR3 region has the DNA TGTGCCAGCTCACCTGAGACAGCCTTTGAGACCCAGTACTTC. The encoded protein is CASSPETAFETQYF.

This clonotype was detected many times. The chain links TRBV29-1 to TRBJ2-1; 10 bases fit TRBD2. Losses at the gene ends were 3 bases for V and 5 bases for J; bases not matched to a gene: 7. Germline V lookup: CDR1 SQVTM, CDR2 ANQGSEA. This CDR3 spans 15 amino acids. Here the CDR3 reads CSVDPSGRGDNEQFF. The CDR3 DNA follows: TGCAGCGTTGATCCTAGCGGGAGAGGAGACAATGAGCAGTTCTTC.

This clonotype appeared many times. The V and J genes are TRBV4-3 and TRBJ2-3; D remains unclear. There are 16 residues in the CDR3. Germline V CDR1 and CDR2: LGHNA, YSLEER. V was shortened by 4 bases and J by 0 bases, with 14 bases between the two germline ends. The CDR3 DNA is TGCGCCAGCAGCCCAAGGGCAATAGCTAGCACAGATACGCAGTATTTT. Its translation: CASSPRAIASTDTQYF.

The rearrangement links TRBV12-3 or TRBV12-4 to TRBJ2-3; D is perhaps TRBD2 (7 bases). CDR3 length equals 16 residues. V lost 3 bases to trimming and J lost 2 bases, with 15 bases between them. As DNA, the CDR3 is TGTGCCAGCAGTTTGGGGGGGCGCGGGAACACAGATACGCAGTATTTT. It specifies CASSLGGRGNTDTQYF.

At least ten counts were recorded for this clonotype. The chain couples TRBV12-3 or TRBV12-4 to TRBJ1-2; TRBD1 is a possible D gene (5 bases). V was cut by 6 bases and J by 1 base, with 12 bases left in between. There are 14 residues in the CDR3. The CDR3: CASRLAGVNYGYTF. The DNA for the CDR3 is TGTGCCAGCAGACTGGCGGGGGTTAACTATGGCTACACCTTC.

There are a few counts of this clonotype. CDR3 bases: TGTGCCAGCTCCCTGAACCCGGGGACAGACGCCACCGGGGAGCTGTTTTTT. Its protein is CASSLNPGTDATGELFF. This chain links TRBV18 with TRBJ2-2, with TRBD1 matching 7 bases. CDR3 length equals 17 residues. CDR1 and CDR2 from the germline V gene are KGHSH and LQKENI. The V and J ends lost 6 bases and 4 bases, in that order; junction bases with no gene match: 14.

This clonotype was counted at least ten times. The J gene is TRBJ1-5, the V gene TRBV2; D might be TRBD1 (6 bases). V lost 6 bases to trimming and J lost 3 bases, with 9 bases between them. Germline V gene data show CDR1 as SNHLY and CDR2 as FYNNEI. There are 13 residues in the CDR3. For the CDR3, the DNA is TGTGCCAGCAGGGGGGCAGACAATCAGCCCCAGCATTTT. This translates into CASRGADNQPQHF.

In its sample, this clonotype was seen a few times. The genes are TRBV7-3 and TRBJ2-1; tentatively, D is TRBD1 (7 bases). Germline CDR1 and CDR2: SGHTA and FQGTGA. This CDR3 is built from 18 residues. The V end lost 4 bases, the J end lost 0 bases, and 19 bases lay between the germline ends. CDR3 protein: CASSSPPGGRSSYNEQFF. The CDR3 DNA follows: TGTGCCAGCAGCTCCCCGCCAGGGGGGAGGAGCTCCTACAATGAGCAGTTCTTC.

CDR3 in DNA: TGTGCCAGCAGTTATGAGGTGGGCAGCAGCAATCAGCCCCAGCATTTT. This translates into CASSYEVGSSNQPQHF. V and J are TRBV6-2 or TRBV6-3 and TRBJ1-5, with D hard to call. CDR1 MNHEY and CDR2 SVGEGT come from the germline V gene. This CDR3 has 16 amino acids. V was cut by 3 bases and J by 1 base, with 13 bases left in between.

This clonotype was counted only a few times. The V call is TRBV4-3, the J call TRBJ2-3; a weak D match, TRBD2 (5 bases). This CDR3 is 13 amino acids long. CDR1 LGHNA and CDR2 YSLEER come from the germline V gene. Trimming shortened V by 4 bases and J by 2 bases, and 7 bases separated the two germline ends. CDR3 DNA sequence: TGCGCCAGCAGCCCGGGGAACACAGATACGCAGTATTTT. Its translation: CASSPGNTDTQYF.

This chain joins TRBV2 and TRBJ2-6; D is unresolved. This CDR3 spans 15 amino acids. Germline CDR1 is SNHLY and CDR2 is FYNNEI. V lost 11 bases, J lost 3 bases, and 17 bases lay in between. The CDR3 reads CALCCVAFGANVLTF. In DNA, the CDR3 is TGTGCCCTCTGCTGTGTGGCGTTTGGGGCCAACGTCCTGACTTTC.

This clonotype was recorded at least ten times. CDR3 in amino acids: CAGNTDWNNEQFF. The CDR3 coding sequence is TGTGCCGGCAACACCGACTGGAACAATGAGCAGTTCTTC. This chain links TRBV2 with TRBJ2-1; D is ambiguous. The germline gives CDR1 SNHLY, CDR2 FYNNEI. The CDR3 is made up of 13 amino acids. V lost 11 bases, J lost 5 bases, and 16 bases lay in between.

The chain joins TRBV7-8 to TRBJ2-7, with 9 nucleotides matching TRBD1. Germline CDR1 SGHVS, CDR2 FQNEAQ. This CDR3 region has 15 residues. With 5 bases clipped from V and 6 bases from J, the junction kept 11 bases outside the gene matches. CDR3 nucleotides: TGTGCCAGCAGCCCTCCCGGACAGGGGATAAGCGAGCAGTACTTC. Translated, it gives CASSPPGQGISEQYF.

The V call is TRBV4-2, the J call TRBJ2-7, with a weak D call TRBD2 (7 bases). The germline V and J ends were trimmed by 1 base and 5 bases, with 15 bases remaining between them. Looked up from germline, CDR1 is LGHNA and CDR2 is YNFKEQ. The CDR3 is made up of 15 amino acids. For the CDR3, the DNA is TGTGCCAGCAGCCAAGTGGTGGGGGGGCCGGACGAGCAGTACTTC. Translated, it gives CASSQVVGGPDEQYF.

This clonotype was found many times. This chain connects TRBV29-1 to TRBJ2-1; TRBD2 aligns across 15 bases. The CDR3 has 16 amino acids. The trim removed 4 bases at V and 8 bases at J, leaving 9 bases unmatched. Germline V gene data show CDR1 as SQVTM and CDR2 as ANQGSEA. The CDR3 is CSVGSGLAGGHDEQFF. DNA of the CDR3: TGCAGCGTTGGATCTGGACTAGCGGGAGGGCACGATGAGCAGTTCTTC.

This clonotype was counted many times. This chain links TRBV9 with TRBJ2-6; tentatively, D is TRBD1 or TRBD2 (5 bases each). Germline lookup yields CDR1 SGDLS and CDR2 YYNGEE. This CDR3 has 15 amino acids. Deletions cut 0 bases from V and 2 bases from J, with 6 bases between. The CDR3 loop is CASSVGGAGANVLTF. The CDR3 DNA sequence: TGTGCCAGCAGCGTAGGAGGGGCTGGGGCCAACGTCCTGACTTTC.

This sequence joins TRBV7-8 and TRBJ2-1, with D possibly matching TRBD2 (5 bases). V lost 5 bases and J 9 bases, leaving 14 bases between the germline ends. Germline CDR1 and CDR2: SGHVS and FQNEAQ. The CDR3 has 13 amino acids. CDR3 loop: CASSPVGGGEQFF. The CDR3 DNA reads TGTGCCAGCAGCCCTGTGGGTGGAGGTGAGCAGTTCTTC. The full variable domain, in which reference TRBV7-8 and TRBJ2-1 provide the parts outside the CDR3, is GAGVSQSPRYKVAKRGQDVALRCDPISGHVSLFWYQQALGQGPEFLTYFQNEAQLDKSGLPSDRFFAERPEGSVSTLKIQRTQQEDSAVYLCASSPVGGGEQFFGPGTRLTVL.

This clonotype was observed a few times. The chain employs TRBV5-1 and TRBJ2-7; 12 nucleotides agree with TRBD1. CDR3 length equals 18 residues. V lost 5 bases to trimming and J lost 2 bases; unmatched junction nucleotides: 14. CDR1 SGHRS and CDR2 YFSETQ come from the germline V gene. The CDR3 coding sequence is TGCGCCAGCAGACAGGGACAGGGGGCCCCCCTTTCTACCTACGAGCAGTACTTC. Translated: CASRQGQGAPLSTYEQYF.

This chain links TRBV20-1 with TRBJ2-7, with a weak D call TRBD1 (6 bases). CDR3 length equals 15 residues. Germline CDR1 reads DFQATT; CDR2 reads SNEGSKA (reference sequence). The germline V and J ends were trimmed by 3 bases and 2 bases, with 17 bases remaining between them. CDR3 coding DNA: TGCAGTGCTAGCGGATCCCTGGGACACCCCTACGAGCAGTACTTC. This gives the protein CSASGSLGHPYEQYF.